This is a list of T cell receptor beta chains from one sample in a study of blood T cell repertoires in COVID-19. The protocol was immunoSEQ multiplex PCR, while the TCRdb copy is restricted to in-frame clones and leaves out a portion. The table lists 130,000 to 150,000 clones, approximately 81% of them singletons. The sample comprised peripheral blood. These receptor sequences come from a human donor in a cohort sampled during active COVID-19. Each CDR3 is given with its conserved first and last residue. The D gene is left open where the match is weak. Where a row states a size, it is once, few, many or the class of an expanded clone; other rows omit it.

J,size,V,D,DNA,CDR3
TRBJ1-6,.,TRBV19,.,TGTGCCAGTAGTATAGGGGGCAAAAATAATTCACCCCTCCACTTT,CASSIGGKNNSPLHF
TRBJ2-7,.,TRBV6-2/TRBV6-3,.,TGTGCCAGCAGTTACGCTTTGGCGGGGAGCCACGAGCAGTACTTC,CASSYALAGSHEQYF
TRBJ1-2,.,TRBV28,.,TGTGCCAGCACCTTCGGGAGTCACTATGGCTACACCTTC,CASTFGSHYGYTF
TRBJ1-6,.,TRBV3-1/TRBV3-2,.,TGTGCCAGCAGCCAAGATGTAAGGACAGCTGCTTATAATTCACCCCTCCACTTT,CASSQDVRTAAYNSPLHF
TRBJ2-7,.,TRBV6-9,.,TGTGCCAGCAGTTATTCGTATTCCCCGTACGAGCAGTACTTC,CASSYSYSPYEQYF
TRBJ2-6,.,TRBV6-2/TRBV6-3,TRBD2,TGTGCCAGCAGTTACTCCCTGGGGGGAGGGGCCCTTTTCTCTGGGGCCAACGTCCTGACTTTC,CASSYSLGGGALFSGANVLTF
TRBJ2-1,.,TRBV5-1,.,TGCGCCAGCAGCGGAGTGGTCGGCAATGAGCAGTTCTTC,CASSGVVGNEQFF
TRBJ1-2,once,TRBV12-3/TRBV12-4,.,TGTGCCAGCAGTTTTGAGAACTATGGCTACACCTTC,CASSFENYGYTF
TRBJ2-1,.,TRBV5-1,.,TGCGCCAGCAGCTTGTGGTTAGCGGACGAATACAATGAGCAGTTCTTC,CASSLWLADEYNEQFF
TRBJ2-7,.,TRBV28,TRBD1,TGTGCCAGCAGTTTAAATAGGGACAGGGAGTACTTC,CASSLNRDREYF
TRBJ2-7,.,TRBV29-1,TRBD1,TGCAGCGTTCAGGGACAGGGGAGTCGGGAGCAGTACTTC,CSVQGQGSREQYF
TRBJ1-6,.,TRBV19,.,TGTGCCAGTACCCACTCCAATTCACCCCTCCACTTT,CASTHSNSPLHF
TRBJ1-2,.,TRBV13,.,TGTGCCAGCAGCTCGTACACCGCAAACTATGGCTACACCTTC,CASSSYTANYGYTF
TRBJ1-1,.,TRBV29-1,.,TGCAGCGTTACTCCACTTGGGGGGGACAAGAACACTGAAGCTTTCTTT,CSVTPLGGDKNTEAFF
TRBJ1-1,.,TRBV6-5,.,TGTGCCAGCAGTTTTGCGTCTGAAGCTTTCTTT,CASSFASEAFF
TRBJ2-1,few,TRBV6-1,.,TGTGCCAGCAGCCGCCCCGGGGGGCACCCTGAGCAGTTCTTC,CASSRPGGHPEQFF
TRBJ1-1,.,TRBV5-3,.,TGTGCCAGAGTCTCTCCAGGGGCTTTCTTT,CARVSPGAFF
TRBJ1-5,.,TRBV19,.,TGTGCCAGTACGGCCACCCAGGTGAGCAATCAGCCCCAGCATTTT,CASTATQVSNQPQHF
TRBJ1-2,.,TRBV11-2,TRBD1,TGTGCCAGCAGCCCCGACAGGGTTATTCATGGCTACACCTTC,CASSPDRVIHGYTF
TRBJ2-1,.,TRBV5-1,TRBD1,TGCGCCAGCCGGCCAGCAGGGGGCCAATCCTACAATGAGCAGTTCTTC,CASRPAGGQSYNEQFF
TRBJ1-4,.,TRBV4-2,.,TGTGCCAGCAGCCCCCAGGCAACTAATGAAAAACTGTTTTTT,CASSPQATNEKLFF
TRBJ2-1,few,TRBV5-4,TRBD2,TGTGCCAGCAGCCCCGGGACTAGCGGGCGGAGCTCCTACAATGAGCAGTTCTTC,CASSPGTSGRSSYNEQFF
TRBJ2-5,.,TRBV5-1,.,TGCGCCAGCAGCTTGGGCGCGTCACAAGAGACCCAGTACTTC,CASSLGASQETQYF
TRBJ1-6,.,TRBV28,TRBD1,TGTGCCAGCGGGACAGGGTCGACTGGGAGATCACCCCTCCACTTT,CASGTGSTGRSPLHF
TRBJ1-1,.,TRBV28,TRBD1,TGTGCCAGCAGTTTACGCCCGGGACAGGGGGCGGTAGCTTTCTTT,CASSLRPGQGAVAFF
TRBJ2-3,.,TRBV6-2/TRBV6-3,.,TGTGCCAGCAGCCCTCCCGGTACGCAGTATTTT,CASSPPGTQYF
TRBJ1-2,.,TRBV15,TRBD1,TGTGCCACCAGCCATGAACAGGGGAACTATGGCTACACCTTC,CATSHEQGNYGYTF
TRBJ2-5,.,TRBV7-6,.,TGTGCCAGCAGCTTACTCCAACCGGGAAGAGGAAGCTTGGAGACCCAGTACTTC,CASSLLQPGRGSLETQYF
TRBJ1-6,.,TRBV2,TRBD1,TGTGCCAGCAGGGTGACAGGGCCTTCACCCCTCCACTTT,CASRVTGPSPLHF
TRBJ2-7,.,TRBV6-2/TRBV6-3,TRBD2,TGTGCCAGCAGCTCCGGCGGGAGGTCGTACGAGCAGTACTTC,CASSSGGRSYEQYF
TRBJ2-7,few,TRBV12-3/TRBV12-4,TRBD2,TGTGCCAGCAGTTTGCGGGAGGCTGATGAGCAGTACTTC,CASSLREADEQYF
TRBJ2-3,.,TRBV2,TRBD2,TGTGCCGGAAAGCGGGAGGGCACAGATACGCAGTATTTT,CAGKREGTDTQYF
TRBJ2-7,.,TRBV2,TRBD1,TGTGCCAGCAACCGGGACAGCAACTCCTACGAGCAGTACTTC,CASNRDSNSYEQYF
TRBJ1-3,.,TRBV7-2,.,TGTGCCAGCAGCTTAGCCTCCCTAGGAAACACCATATATTTT,CASSLASLGNTIYF
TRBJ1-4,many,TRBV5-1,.,TGCGCCAGCAGCCCAGGGGAAAAACTGTTTTTT,CASSPGEKLFF
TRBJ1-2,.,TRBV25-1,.,TGTGCCAGCAGCCCCCTCGGGGACTCCCTCTATGGCTACACCTTC,CASSPLGDSLYGYTF
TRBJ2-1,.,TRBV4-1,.,TGCGCCAGCAGCCAAGCCCGGGACACCGTGATCTTC,CASSQARDTVIF
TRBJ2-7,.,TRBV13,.,TGTGCCAGCAGCTTAGGCAGGACCTACGAGCAGTACTTC,CASSLGRTYEQYF
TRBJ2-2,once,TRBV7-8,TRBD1,TGTGCCAGCAGCTTACGGCTCCGGGACAGGGCCACCGGGGAGCTGTTTTTT,CASSLRLRDRATGELFF
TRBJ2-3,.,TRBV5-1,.,TGCGCCAGCAGCTCCTGGGACACCCGCACAGATACGCAGTATTTT,CASSSWDTRTDTQYF
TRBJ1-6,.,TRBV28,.,TGTGCCAGCAGTTTATCCTTTCCCAGCGCCTATAATTCACCCCTCCACTTT,CASSLSFPSAYNSPLHF
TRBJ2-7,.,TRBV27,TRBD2,TGTGCCAGCAGTTTATCGCTACTAGCGGGAGGATACTACGAGCAGTACTTC,CASSLSLLAGGYYEQYF
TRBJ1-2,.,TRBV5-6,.,TGTGCCAGCAGCTTGGCTCAGGGGCTCTATGGCTACACCTTC,CASSLAQGLYGYTF
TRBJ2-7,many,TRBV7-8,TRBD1,TGTGCCAGCAGCTTAGGGAACAGGGGAAGCTCCTACGAGCAGTACTTC,CASSLGNRGSSYEQYF
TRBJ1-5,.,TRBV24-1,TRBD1,TGTGCCACCAGTGATTCGGACAGGGCCGAGGGGCCCCAGCATTTT,CATSDSDRAEGPQHF